Included here is one T cell receptor delta chain sequence, with context. The sample originates from a study of gamma-delta chains in newborns, infants, children. About the study: Polyclonal expansion of innate γδ T cells after birth follows microbial exposure.

This CDR3 is built from 24 residues. After removal of 6 bases from V and 0 bases from J, the junction contained 33 bases not matched to a gene. In germline, CDR1 is TSWWSYY, CDR2 QGS. TCRdb redid clone calling on the reads using CATT. The sample holds about 5,400 delta-chain clones, roughly 15% seen once. The V gene is TRDV1, the J gene TRDJ1; TRDD3 aligns across 8 bases. The sample consisted of blood, taken at baseline. The TCR originated in a child who was a newborn, infant or young child, either healthy, febrile or measles-vaccinated (not recorded which). DNA for the CDR3: TGTGCTCTTGGCTTTACCTTCCGATGGTTACTGGGGGCCCCCCGGAAACAATACACCGATAAACTCATCTTT. This sequence encodes CALGFTFRWLLGAPRKQYTDKLIF.